Listed here is a single T cell receptor beta chain. The source of the sample is a study of a mutant IDH1 vaccine in newly diagnosed glioma. At the level of the study: There were about 60% males and approximately 38% females among treated patients, whose mean age was about 41 years. Former treatment meant radiotherapy, temozolomide, or both; the majority had gotten both.

CDR1 is SGDLS and CDR2 is YYNGEE in the germline V gene. V shed 4 bases and J 6 bases; nucleotides not matched to a gene: 4. The CDR3 is 13 amino acids. The assay was immunoSEQ multiplex PCR, and TCRdb's table has in-frame clones only and misses some. The repertoire includes about 92,000 clones, 80% to 90% of them detected once, and around 7.4% sits in the top ten. Time point specified: baseline, week 1 (first vaccination visit). Treatment here: pre-vaccination baseline after standard-of-care therapy. The chain uses TRBV9 and TRBJ2-3; 8 bases are shared with TRBD1. The starting material was PBMCs, obtained from a glioma patient treated with radiotherapy, temozolomide or both. This TCR was sampled from a woman in her fifties or sixties with glioma. CDR3 loop: CASSLRQGDTQYF. The CDR3 nucleotides are TGTGCCAGCAGCTTGCGACAGGGGGATACGCAGTATTTT.